Included here is one T cell receptor (beta chain) sequence, with context. The antigen remains undetermined. This entry comes from a study of early T cells in non-severe SARS-CoV-2 infection. Turning to the study itself: The chains were unpaired, and the sequenced material was bulk RNA from unsorted whole blood. Overall study results and limits: VDJdb-based matching was biased toward anti-spike CD8 responses and missed private and CD4 specificities.

Germline V CDR1 and CDR2: SGHKS, YYEKEE (reference sequence). The CDR3 contains 17 residues. V dropped 4 bases and J dropped 2 bases, with 18 bases sitting between them. As part of library construction, unique molecular identifiers were attached to individual cDNA molecules. Each CDR3 protein is one row after TCRdb ran MiXCR on the 5' RACE reads. The sample holds about 100,000 distinct CDR3 sequences, 13% seen once. The clonotype originates from an adult who was a healthcare worker with PCR-confirmed SARS-CoV-2 infection or an uninfected control (not recorded which). The chain recombines TRBV5-5 with TRBJ1-4; tentatively, D is TRBD1 (5 bases). Sequencing was performed on whole blood. The CDR3 here is CASSLGPSMGTNEKLFF. Here the CDR3 DNA reads TGTGCCAGCAGCCTGGGACCCTCAATGGGCACTAATGAAAAACTGTTTTTT.